The clone carrying this T cell receptor beta chain turned up a few times. Its matching antigen is unknown. These data come from a study of human T cells and chemical hapten exposure. The time point was: patch test 1, 2 weeks after DPC sensitization. Sample treatment: therapeutic diphenylcyclopropenone sensitization with weekly scalp DPC. Trimming took off 0 bases at V and 6 bases at J, with 7 bases between the two ends. Germline assignment: CDR1 SQVTM and CDR2 ANQGSEA. This CDR3 region has 12 residues. Individual cDNA molecules had unique molecular identifiers attached to them by the library. Original data processing: From approximately 20,000 to 700,000 TCRs were found per sample, with a median of approximately 92,000. TCRdb fed the RACE reads into MiXCR, producing one record per CDR3 protein. Clone size and V and J calls follow TCRdb, not the original study. The data hold 180,000 or so distinct CDR3 sequences, with 20% to 25% observed a single time.

General study findings and limits: Relative to controls, expanded TCRs formed significantly more large CDR3 similarity clusters. DPC sensitization left the count of TCRs above 1 in 1000 unchanged.

The clonotype comes from a woman in her forties or fifties with alopecia areata. Some clones in this sample may be carry-over from other donors' samples. The chain uses TRBV29-1 and TRBJ2-3; D unresolved. The specimen was whole blood, collected in connection with sensitization to the hapten diphenylcyclopropenone (DPC). CDR3 sequence (DNA): TGCAGCGTTGAAGATCCACGGGATACGCAGTATTTT. Protein sequence: CSVEDPRDTQYF.